Below, 13 T cell receptor beta chains from the same sample are listed, as sequenced in a study of blood T cell repertoires in COVID-19. Some clones are missing from TCRdb's copy, which holds only in-frame ones; the method was immunoSEQ multiplex PCR. The table records 140,000 or so clones, approximately 80% of them present only once. The sequencing sample was made of peripheral blood. The origin of the receptors is a woman between 50 and 59 years old with acute or convalescent COVID-19.

The chain joins TRBV11-1 to TRBJ2-7; TRBD1 agrees at 7 bases. CDR3 size: 15 residues. Trimming at V came to 1 base and at J to 0 bases, leaving 3 bases not matched to a gene. Germline CDR1 SGHAT, CDR2 FQDESV (reference sequence). CDR3: CASSLEGQSSYEQYF. Here the CDR3 DNA reads TGTGCCAGCAGCTTAGAGGGACAGAGCTCCTACGAGCAGTACTTC.

The chain couples TRBV6-5 to TRBJ1-1; 7 nucleotides line up with TRBD1. Germline V lookup: CDR1 MNHEY, CDR2 SVGAGI. After removal of 6 bases from V and 2 bases from J, the junction contained 9 bases not matched to a gene. The CDR3 length is 15 residues. CDR3 coding DNA: TGTGCCAGCAGCGCAGGGGGAAGTGAAAACACTGAAGCTTTCTTT. This translates into CASSAGGSENTEAFF.

This chain uses TRBV7-6 with TRBJ2-1; D gene uncertain. CDR1 is SGHVS, CDR2 FNYEAQ, per germline. CDR3 size: 13 residues. The V gene lost 5 bases and the J gene lost 8 bases, with 13 bases spanning the gap. CDR3 protein: CASSAWSIDEQFF. The CDR3 nucleotides read TGTGCCAGCAGCGCCTGGTCTATCGATGAGCAGTTCTTC.

Remarks on this clone: The sample holds other DNA sequences that translate to the same CDR3. The V gene is TRBV19, the J gene TRBJ1-6, with 10 nucleotides matching TRBD1. In germline, CDR1 is LNHDA, CDR2 SQIVND (reference sequence). CDR3 length: 15 residues. With V trimmed by 1 base and J by 10 bases, 4 bases remained unmatched. The CDR3 sequence is CASSIGDRGNSPLHF. The DNA of the CDR3 is TGTGCCAGTAGTATAGGGGACAGGGGCAACTCACCCCTCCACTTT.

The chain carries TRBV19 and TRBJ1-5; D is ambiguous. The ends were cut back, 9 bases at V and 7 bases at J, with 22 bases in the middle. Germline V gene sequence: CDR1 LNHDA, CDR2 SQIVND (reference sequence). The CDR3 runs to 15 residues. CDR3 DNA: TGTGCCAGCACCACGGTCCAAAGCAACTGGCAGCCCCAGCATTTT. Protein product: CASTTVQSNWQPQHF.

This clone has only one observation. The chain links TRBV7-2 to TRBJ2-4; weak D call: TRBD2 (6 bases). The V and J ends lost 5 bases and 5 bases respectively, with 10 bases between them. CDR3 size: 13 residues. Per the germline V gene, CDR1 is SGHTA and CDR2 is FQGNSA. For the CDR3, the DNA is TGTGCCAGCAGCCCGGGAGTTCAAAACATTCAGTACTTC. Translating gives CASSPGVQNIQYF.

Comment on this clone: Other DNA sequences in the same sample also yield this CDR3. The chain joins TRBV18 to TRBJ1-4; 11 bases line up with TRBD1. The CDR3 loop spans 15 amino acids. The V gene's germline CDR1 is KGHSH and CDR2 LQKENI. V shed 3 bases and J 8 bases; nucleotides not matched to a gene: 5. The CDR3 DNA follows: TGTGCCAGCTCACCGCGGGGACAGGGGGACGAAAAACTGTTTTTT. Its protein is CASSPRGQGDEKLFF.

The chain couples TRBV19 to TRBJ2-3; 9 bases fit TRBD2. CDR1 is LNHDA, CDR2 SQIVND, per germline (reference sequence). This CDR3 contains 15 residues. V was clipped by 5 bases and J by 5 bases; unmatched bases: 8. The CDR3 DNA sequence: TGTGCCAGTAGTCGGGCCCTAGCGGGGATAGATACGCAGTATTTT. This codes for CASSRALAGIDTQYF.

This clone was seen once. This chain uses TRBV3-1 (or the pseudogene TRBV3-2) with TRBJ1-1; tentative D call: TRBD1 (6 bases). Between the trimmed V and J ends, which lost 1 base and 3 bases, there was a span of 15 bases. The CDR3 is 16 residues long. Germline lookup yields CDR1 LGHDT and CDR2 YNNKEL (reference sequence). CDR3 sequence: CASSQAIAGADTEAFF. The DNA of the CDR3 is TGTGCCAGCAGCCAAGCCATCGCGGGGGCTGACACTGAAGCTTTCTTT.

The genes are TRBV5-4 and TRBJ2-2; a possible D gene is TRBD2 (6 bases). V dropped 0 bases and J dropped 0 bases, with 12 bases sitting between them. The germline CDR1 and CDR2 sequences are SGHNT and YYREEE (reference sequence). CDR3 length: 17 amino acids. The DNA of the CDR3 is TGTGCCAGCAGCTTGGCCGGTGGAGGGGCGAACACCGGGGAGCTGTTTTTT. This encodes CASSLAGGGANTGELFF.

The rearrangement links TRBV2 to TRBJ1-1, with D possibly TRBD1 on 6 matching bases. CDR1 and CDR2 (germline): SNHLY, FYNNEI. V lost 3 bases and J lost 1, with 9 bases in between. This CDR3 spans 14 amino acids. The CDR3 DNA sequence: TGTGCCAGCAGTGAGGGACACCCGAACACTGAAGCTTTCTTT. Residues: CASSEGHPNTEAFF.

The J gene is TRBJ1-4, the V gene TRBV28; the match to TRBD1 covers 7 bases. V was clipped by 1 base and J by 5 bases; unmatched bases: 4. This CDR3 is built from 15 residues. Germline V gives CDR1 MDHEN, CDR2 SYDVKM. CDR3 sequence (DNA): TGTGCCAGCAGTTTATACAGGGGAGGCAATGAAAAACTGTTTTTT. Protein sequence: CASSLYRGGNEKLFF.

The chain uses TRBV6-5 and TRBJ2-1; 10 positions agree with TRBD2. From germline, CDR1 is MNHEY and CDR2 SVGAGI. V trimming: 0 bases; J trimming: 8 bases; junction bases outside the gene matches: 7. The CDR3 has 16 amino acids. CDR3 protein: CASSYSIPSGGYEQFF. The CDR3 DNA is TGTGCCAGCAGTTACTCGATTCCTAGCGGGGGCTATGAGCAGTTCTTC.